Listed below are T cell receptor beta chains from one sample, sequenced in a study of blood T cell repertoires in COVID-19. Data came from immunoSEQ multiplex PCR; TCRdb stores just in-frame clones and leaves some out. The repertoire holds 150,000 to 200,000 clones, with nearly 90% as singletons. Sequences were obtained from peripheral blood. All receptors derive from a man aged 55 to 69 with active or convalescent COVID-19. The CDR3 runs from the conserved cysteine through the conserved F or W. Fields, in order: D gene, clone size, J gene, V gene, CDR3 DNA, CDR3 protein. The D gene is left open where the match is weak. Expanded clones are given a class, and other clones once, few, many or no size at all.

d_gene: .; abundance: few; j_gene: TRBJ1-5; v_gene: TRBV9; CDR3nt: TGTGCCAGCAGCTCCCATGAGGGTGTAGGACAGCCCCAGCATTTT; CDR3aa: CASSSHEGVGQPQHF
d_gene: TRBD1; abundance: once; j_gene: TRBJ1-4; v_gene: TRBV6-1; CDR3nt: TGTGCCAGCAGTGATCGGACAGGGGCAGGGGAAAAACTGTTTTTT; CDR3aa: CASSDRTGAGEKLFF
d_gene: .; abundance: .; j_gene: TRBJ2-5; v_gene: TRBV11-1; CDR3nt: TGTGCCAGCAGCTTCCGGGACACCATGTACCAAGAGACCCAGTACTTC; CDR3aa: CASSFRDTMYQETQYF
d_gene: .; abundance: .; j_gene: TRBJ2-5; v_gene: TRBV5-6; CDR3nt: TGTGCCAGCAGCTTGGGACATTTGGAGACCCAGTACTTC; CDR3aa: CASSLGHLETQYF
d_gene: .; abundance: .; j_gene: TRBJ1-1; v_gene: TRBV24-1; CDR3nt: TGTGCCACCAGTGATTTGTCCGGGACTGAAGCTTTCTTT; CDR3aa: CATSDLSGTEAFF
d_gene: .; abundance: .; j_gene: TRBJ1-2; v_gene: TRBV5-1; CDR3nt: TGCGCCAGCAGCTCCGACGGGGATGGGAACTATGGCTACACCTTC; CDR3aa: CASSSDGDGNYGYTF
d_gene: .; abundance: .; j_gene: TRBJ1-5; v_gene: TRBV2; CDR3nt: TGTGCCAGCACTAATACGGGAAGCAATCAGCCCCAGCATTTT; CDR3aa: CASTNTGSNQPQHF
d_gene: TRBD1; abundance: .; j_gene: TRBJ1-2; v_gene: TRBV6-1; CDR3nt: TGTGCCAGCAGTGAAACGGGACAGGGGTTGGGCTACACCTTC; CDR3aa: CASSETGQGLGYTF
d_gene: .; abundance: .; j_gene: TRBJ1-6; v_gene: TRBV6-4; CDR3nt: TGTGCCAGCCCCGATCTAGATACAGGGACCTATAATTCACCCCTCCACTTT; CDR3aa: CASPDLDTGTYNSPLHF
d_gene: TRBD1; abundance: .; j_gene: TRBJ1-2; v_gene: TRBV6-2/TRBV6-3; CDR3nt: TGTGCCAGCAGTCCACAGGGGGCTGGATATGGCTACACCTTC; CDR3aa: CASSPQGAGYGYTF
d_gene: .; abundance: .; j_gene: TRBJ1-2; v_gene: TRBV6-5; CDR3nt: TGTGCCAGCACCCCCTCAGTAGGGGGTGCTGGCTACACCTTC; CDR3aa: CASTPSVGGAGYTF
d_gene: .; abundance: few; j_gene: TRBJ2-1; v_gene: TRBV7-6; CDR3nt: TGTGCCAGCGTAGAGCGCCCGAGCTCCTACAATGAGCAGTTCTTC; CDR3aa: CASVERPSSYNEQFF
d_gene: TRBD1; abundance: .; j_gene: TRBJ1-4; v_gene: TRBV10-3; CDR3nt: TGTGCCATCAGTGAGTCCCCCGGGACAGGGAACGATAATGAAAAACTGTTTTTT; CDR3aa: CAISESPGTGNDNEKLFF
d_gene: TRBD2; abundance: .; j_gene: TRBJ2-3; v_gene: TRBV9; CDR3nt: TGTGCCAGCAGCGTGGCGGGGGGTCTCACAGATACGCAGTATTTT; CDR3aa: CASSVAGGLTDTQYF
d_gene: TRBD2; abundance: .; j_gene: TRBJ2-7; v_gene: TRBV7-8; CDR3nt: TGTGCCAGCAGCTCGGGCGGGAGCCTCACCTACGAGCAGTACTTC; CDR3aa: CASSSGGSLTYEQYF
d_gene: TRBD1; abundance: .; j_gene: TRBJ1-2; v_gene: TRBV2; CDR3nt: TGTGCCAGCAGTGAAGTCAGGGGGGTTGATGGCTACACCTTC; CDR3aa: CASSEVRGVDGYTF
d_gene: TRBD1; abundance: .; j_gene: TRBJ2-3; v_gene: TRBV23-1; CDR3nt: TGCGCCACTGCTGACTTCGGGACAGCCGGCACAGATACGCAGTATTTT; CDR3aa: CATADFGTAGTDTQYF
d_gene: .; abundance: .; j_gene: TRBJ2-2; v_gene: TRBV21-1; CDR3nt: TGTGCCAGCAGCAAAAGACTTACACCCGGGACAGGGTACACCGGGGAGCTGTTTTTT; CDR3aa: CASSKRLTPGTGYTGELFF
d_gene: .; abundance: .; j_gene: TRBJ2-6; v_gene: TRBV10-3; CDR3nt: TGTGCCATCAGTGAATCCTTTAGGGGCTCTGGGGCCAACGTCCTGACTTTC; CDR3aa: CAISESFRGSGANVLTF
d_gene: TRBD1; abundance: once; j_gene: TRBJ1-5; v_gene: TRBV10-3; CDR3nt: TGTGCCGCTGCTGGGACAGTGAATCAGCCCCAGCATTTT; CDR3aa: CAAAGTVNQPQHF
d_gene: .; abundance: .; j_gene: TRBJ1-6; v_gene: TRBV18; CDR3nt: TGTGCCAGCTCACGCTCCTGGCGGGGGGAGGCACCCCTCCACTTT; CDR3aa: CASSRSWRGEAPLHF
d_gene: .; abundance: .; j_gene: TRBJ2-2; v_gene: TRBV3-1/TRBV3-2; CDR3nt: TGTGCCAGCAGCCCGGGGACATTCGGGGAGCTGTTTTTT; CDR3aa: CASSPGTFGELFF
d_gene: TRBD1; abundance: .; j_gene: TRBJ1-3; v_gene: TRBV19; CDR3nt: TGTGCCAGTAACTCAGGACAGGTCGGAAACACCATATATTTT; CDR3aa: CASNSGQVGNTIYF
d_gene: .; abundance: .; j_gene: TRBJ1-1; v_gene: TRBV5-1; CDR3nt: TGCGCCAGCAGCGTCTTCGGGACTCCGGGCACTGAAGCTTTCTTT; CDR3aa: CASSVFGTPGTEAFF
d_gene: TRBD1; abundance: .; j_gene: TRBJ1-3; v_gene: TRBV4-2; CDR3nt: TGTGCCAGCAGCCAAGAGGGGACCGGGACAGGGCGTCGAGGAAACACCATATATTTT; CDR3aa: CASSQEGTGTGRRGNTIYF
d_gene: .; abundance: .; j_gene: TRBJ2-2; v_gene: TRBV6-4; CDR3nt: TGTGCCAGCAGTGACAGCCCCACCGGGGAGCTGTTTTTT; CDR3aa: CASSDSPTGELFF
d_gene: TRBD1; abundance: .; j_gene: TRBJ2-3; v_gene: TRBV5-4; CDR3nt: TGTGCCAGCAGCCCGAGAGGGACAGGGGGCACAGATACGCAGTATTTT; CDR3aa: CASSPRGTGGTDTQYF
d_gene: .; abundance: .; j_gene: TRBJ2-2; v_gene: TRBV18; CDR3nt: TGTGCCAGCTCACCTGACACGAACACCGGGGAGCTGTTTTTT; CDR3aa: CASSPDTNTGELFF
d_gene: .; abundance: .; j_gene: TRBJ2-7; v_gene: TRBV30; CDR3nt: TGTGCCTGGAGTGTTGGGGGCTCCCTCCACGAGCAGTACTTC; CDR3aa: CAWSVGGSLHEQYF
d_gene: .; abundance: .; j_gene: TRBJ2-2; v_gene: TRBV6-5; CDR3nt: TGTGCCAGCAGTCAATACTCAATGAACACCGGGGAGCTGTTTTTT; CDR3aa: CASSQYSMNTGELFF
d_gene: .; abundance: .; j_gene: TRBJ1-5; v_gene: TRBV6-4; CDR3nt: TGTGCCACTCACAATACAGGAAAATATAGCAATCAGCCCCAGCATTTT; CDR3aa: CATHNTGKYSNQPQHF
d_gene: .; abundance: .; j_gene: TRBJ1-1; v_gene: TRBV2; CDR3nt: TGTGCCAGCAGTGAAGCCGGGGTCCACACTGAAGCTTTCTTT; CDR3aa: CASSEAGVHTEAFF
d_gene: TRBD1; abundance: .; j_gene: TRBJ2-5; v_gene: TRBV7-9; CDR3nt: TGTGCCAGCAGCTTGACCGGGACAGGGGATCAGTACTTC; CDR3aa: CASSLTGTGDQYF
d_gene: .; abundance: .; j_gene: TRBJ2-4; v_gene: TRBV29-1; CDR3nt: TGCAGCGTTGAAGCAGGTTCAGGCATTCAGTACTTC; CDR3aa: CSVEAGSGIQYF
d_gene: TRBD2; abundance: .; j_gene: TRBJ2-3; v_gene: TRBV5-1; CDR3nt: TGCGCCAGCAGCTTAACGGCGGGGGGCCTCAGAAATACGCAGTATTTT; CDR3aa: CASSLTAGGLRNTQYF
d_gene: TRBD1; abundance: .; j_gene: TRBJ1-2; v_gene: TRBV5-1; CDR3nt: TGCGCCAGCAGCGATCGGACAGGGCCCTATGGCTACACCTTC; CDR3aa: CASSDRTGPYGYTF
d_gene: TRBD1; abundance: .; j_gene: TRBJ1-3; v_gene: TRBV6-1; CDR3nt: TGTGCCAGCAGTGAAGGACAGGGGAGCTCTGGAAACACCATATATTTT; CDR3aa: CASSEGQGSSGNTIYF
d_gene: .; abundance: .; j_gene: TRBJ2-2; v_gene: TRBV11-2; CDR3nt: TGTGCCAGCAGTTGGTACCGGGAGAGCACCGGGGAGCTGTTTTTT; CDR3aa: CASSWYRESTGELFF
d_gene: TRBD1; abundance: few; j_gene: TRBJ2-2; v_gene: TRBV19; CDR3nt: TGTGCCAGCCACAGGGGAGCGAACACCGGGGAGCTGTTTTTT; CDR3aa: CASHRGANTGELFF
d_gene: .; abundance: .; j_gene: TRBJ2-5; v_gene: TRBV5-1; CDR3nt: TGCGCCAGCAGGGACCCGGGGGGCGTAGAGACCCAGTACTTC; CDR3aa: CASRDPGGVETQYF
d_gene: TRBD2; abundance: .; j_gene: TRBJ2-5; v_gene: TRBV11-3; CDR3nt: TGTGCCAGCAGCTCACATAGCGGGGCCCAAGAGACCCAGTACTTC; CDR3aa: CASSSHSGAQETQYF